The 31 T cell receptor beta chains below come from one sample, sequenced in a study of blood T cell repertoires in COVID-19. Profiled with immunoSEQ multiplex PCR; TCRdb holds only in-frame clones, not every one. The table lists about 14,000 clones, over 80% of them singletons. Sequencing used peripheral blood. These receptors were taken from a human donor in a cohort sampled during active COVID-19.

This chain links TRBV28 with TRBJ1-2; maybe TRBD1 (5 bases). The CDR3 covers 11 residues. From germline, CDR1 is MDHEN and CDR2 SYDVKM. Deletions cut 7 bases from V and 8 bases from J, with 11 bases between. In nucleotides, the CDR3 is TGTGCCAGCACCCCGGGGGTGGGCTACACCTTC. Its translation is CASTPGVGYTF.

V usage is TRBV10-3 and J usage is TRBJ1-1; 7 bases line up with TRBD1. V shed 5 bases and J 0 bases; nucleotides not matched to a gene: 9. CDR3 length equals 16 residues. Germline loops: CDR1 ENHRY, CDR2 SYGVKD. The CDR3 loop is CAISQTRDSMNTEAFF. The CDR3 bases are TGTGCCATCAGTCAGACGCGGGACAGCATGAACACTGAAGCTTTCTTT.

The chain is built from TRBV27 and TRBJ2-2; 7 bases agree with TRBD1. This CDR3 spans 16 amino acids. Germline CDR1 MNHEY, CDR2 SMNVEV (reference sequence). V lost 5 bases, J lost 7 bases, and 13 bases stayed unmatched. The CDR3 protein is CASSQRTGGWGGELFF. In nucleotides, the CDR3 is TGTGCCAGCAGTCAAAGGACAGGCGGGTGGGGCGGGGAGCTGTTTTTT.

This sequence joins TRBV2 and TRBJ1-6; tentatively, D is TRBD1 (6 bases). Germline lookup yields CDR1 SNHLY and CDR2 FYNNEI. The CDR3 totals 16 residues. V was clipped by 1 base and J by 6 bases, with 13 bases between them. Here the CDR3 reads CASSEDRVLTNSPLHF. The CDR3 region has the DNA TGTGCCAGCAGTGAAGACAGGGTCCTGACTAATTCACCCCTCCACTTT.

CDR3: CATRERNTEAFF. DNA of the CDR3: TGTGCCACCAGGGAGCGGAACACTGAAGCTTTCTTT. The chain joins TRBV28 to TRBJ1-1; possibly TRBD1 for D (5 bases). The CDR3 length is 12 residues. CDR1 is MDHEN and CDR2 is SYDVKM in the germline V gene. V gave up 10 bases and J gave up 1 base, with 10 bases separating them. The variable domain in full, completed from reference TRBV28 and TRBJ1-1, reads DVKVTQSSRYLVKRTGEKVFLECVQDMDHENMFWYRQDPGLGLRLIYFSYDVKMKEKGDIPEGYSVSREKKERFSLILESASTNQTSMYLCATRERNTEAFFGQGTRLTVV.

The genes are TRBV18 and TRBJ1-5; D perhaps matches TRBD1 (5 bases). Germline CDR1 reads KGHSH; CDR2 reads LQKENI. The CDR3 totals 13 residues. The V gene lost 3 bases and the J gene lost 4 bases, with 7 bases spanning the gap. This CDR3 reads CASSPDRNQPQHF. The CDR3 DNA sequence: TGTGCCAGCTCACCTGACAGAAATCAGCCCCAGCATTTT.

This clone was counted once. The J gene is TRBJ2-1, the V gene TRBV10-2, with TRBD1 matching 7 bases. V gave up 2 bases and J gave up 4 bases; unmatched junction bases: 11. The CDR3 loop spans 17 amino acids. Germline lookup yields CDR1 WSHSY and CDR2 SAAADI. The CDR3 sequence: CASSEMTGWTLYNEQFF. CDR3 coding DNA: TGCGCCAGCAGTGAGATGACAGGGTGGACTCTGTACAATGAGCAGTTCTTC.

This chain connects TRBV30 to TRBJ2-2; 7 bases line up with TRBD2. Germline V gene lookup returns CDR1 GTSNPN and CDR2 SVGIG (reference sequence). CDR3 length equals 15 residues. Germline trimming cut 4 bases from V and 6 bases from J; bases unmatched to any gene: 11. The CDR3 nucleotides are TGTGCCTGGAATCGTCGGGGAGGGCGGTCCGGGGAGCTGTTTTTT. Translating gives CAWNRRGGRSGELFF.

The J gene is TRBJ2-5, the V gene TRBV5-1, with TRBD1 as a possible D gene (6 bases). CDR3 size: 19 residues. Germline V gene data show CDR1 as SGHRS and CDR2 as YFSETQ. V was clipped by 0 bases and J by 5 bases, with 26 bases between them. The CDR3 spells CASSLASPRTVARWETQYF. CDR3 sequence (DNA): TGCGCCAGCAGCTTGGCTTCCCCCCGGACAGTCGCGAGGTGGGAGACCCAGTACTTC.

In its sample, this clone was seen once. The chain recombines TRBV28 with TRBJ2-3, with 14 bases that match TRBD2. This CDR3 is 17 amino acids long. Germline lookup yields CDR1 MDHEN and CDR2 SYDVKM. The V segment lost 6 bases and the J segment 2 bases; nucleotides outside the gene matches: 7. The CDR3 protein is CASRGTSGGLITDTQYF. Written as DNA, the CDR3 is TGTGCCAGCAGAGGGACTAGCGGGGGTCTGATCACAGATACGCAGTATTTT.

The V gene is TRBV7-3, the J gene TRBJ2-5; 7 positions agree with TRBD2. The CDR3 has 15 residues. The V gene's germline CDR1 is SGHTA and CDR2 FQGTGA. V lost 1 base and J lost 5; bases outside the gene matches: 7. DNA for the CDR3: TGTGCCAGCAGCTTAAAGGGGCAGGGAGGGGAGACCCAGTACTTC. This sequence encodes CASSLKGQGGETQYF.

The chain employs TRBV24-1 and TRBJ1-2; the match to TRBD1 covers 7 bases. The CDR3 consists of 13 residues. Trimming took 7 bases from V and 3 from J; bases not matched to a gene: 4. CDR1 KGHDR and CDR2 SFDVKD come from the germline V gene. In DNA, the CDR3 is TGTGCCACCAGCCGGGACAGCGACTATGGCTACACCTTC. It encodes CATSRDSDYGYTF.

This sequence joins TRBV14 and TRBJ1-1, with 8 nucleotides matching TRBD1. With 3 bases clipped from V and 6 bases from J, the junction kept 9 bases outside the gene matches. The CDR3 loop spans 15 amino acids. The germline gives CDR1 SGHDN, CDR2 FVKESK. The CDR3 loop is CASSHQTGDKSEAFF. CDR3 sequence (DNA): TGTGCCAGCAGCCACCAGACAGGGGATAAATCTGAAGCTTTCTTT.

The chain recombines TRBV27 with TRBJ2-7; TRBD1 agrees at 8 bases. CDR1 is MNHEY and CDR2 is SMNVEV in the germline V gene (reference sequence). The junction had 8 bases not matched to a gene; V was cut back by 4 bases and J by 3 bases. This CDR3 region has 15 residues. CDR3 DNA sequence: TGTGCCAGCAGTTATAAGGGACAGGCGGGCTACGAGCAGTACTTC. Its translation is CASSYKGQAGYEQYF.

The V and J genes are TRBV2 and TRBJ2-3; D not resolved. CDR3 length: 11 amino acids. Germline CDR1 SNHLY, CDR2 FYNNEI. The ends were cut back, 4 bases at V and 5 bases at J, with 4 bases in the middle. In DNA form, the CDR3 reads TGTGCCAGCAGTGTGAGAGATACGCAGTATTTT. Translating gives CASSVRDTQYF.

V gene TRBV4-2 combines with J gene TRBJ2-1; TRBD2 aligns across 14 bases. The CDR3 is 17 residues long. Germline V gene sequence: CDR1 LGHNA, CDR2 YNFKEQ. The V segment lost 4 bases and the J segment 6 bases; nucleotides outside the gene matches: 8. As DNA, the CDR3 is TGTGCCAGCAGCCTCACCTCGACTAGCGGGAGGGCCAATGAGCAGTTCTTC. This sequence encodes CASSLTSTSGRANEQFF.

This chain connects TRBV6-1 to TRBJ2-1; TRBD2 matches at 10 bases. Trimming cost V 1 base and J 10 bases; bases outside gene matches: 7. Germline CDR1 and CDR2: MNHNS and SASEGT. The CDR3 runs to 15 residues. The CDR3 spells CASSEEAGGPYEQFF. CDR3 DNA: TGTGCCAGCAGTGAAGAAGCGGGAGGGCCATACGAGCAGTTCTTC.

DNA for the CDR3: TGTGCCATCAGGGACAGCTCTGGAAACACCATATATTTT. Encoded protein: CAIRDSSGNTIYF. V is TRBV10-3 and J is TRBJ1-3; D possibly corresponds to TRBD1 (6 bases). CDR3 length: 13 amino acids. V gave up 6 bases and J gave up 0 bases, with 6 bases separating them. Germline V gives CDR1 ENHRY, CDR2 SYGVKD.

This rearrangement joins TRBV5-6 to TRBJ2-5; TRBD2 agrees at 7 bases. The CDR3 spans 15 residues. The junction had 8 bases not matched to a gene; V was cut back by 4 bases and J by 2 bases. Germline loops: CDR1 SGHDT, CDR2 YYEEEE. CDR3 region: CASSKSGTLQETQYF. DNA of the CDR3: TGTGCCAGCAGCAAGAGCGGGACCCTACAAGAGACCCAGTACTTC.

V usage is TRBV10-2 and J usage is TRBJ2-1; possibly TRBD2 for D (6 bases). V lost 10 bases to trimming and J lost 9 bases, with 22 bases between them. Germline CDR1 WSHSY, CDR2 SAAADI. The CDR3 is made up of 14 amino acids. The CDR3 sequence: CATNFAEGRSEQFF. The CDR3 DNA follows: TGCGCCACCAATTTTGCGGAGGGACGCAGTGAGCAGTTCTTC.

The rearrangement links TRBV11-2 to TRBJ1-1; a possible D gene is TRBD1 (5 bases). Germline lookup yields CDR1 SGHAT and CDR2 FQNNGV. This CDR3 spans 13 amino acids. V lost 4 bases to trimming and J lost 4 bases, with 10 bases between them. The CDR3 nucleotides read TGTGCCAGCAGCTCCCAGGGTGCCACTGAAGCTTTCTTT. It is translated as CASSSQGATEAFF.

V and J are TRBV4-2 and TRBJ1-1; the match to TRBD1 covers 10 bases. The CDR3 spans 16 residues. Germline loops: CDR1 LGHNA, CDR2 YNFKEQ. V lost 4 bases and J lost 5; bases outside the gene matches: 10. The CDR3 here is CASSPPTGGAQTEAFF. The CDR3 DNA reads TGTGCCAGCAGCCCCCCGACAGGGGGCGCTCAGACTGAAGCTTTCTTT.

The chain carries TRBV6-5 and TRBJ1-2; 7 bases align to TRBD1. This CDR3 spans 14 amino acids. Trimming cost V 2 bases and J 3 bases; bases outside gene matches: 3. Germline values: CDR1 MNHEY, CDR2 SVGAGI. This CDR3 is CASSYGGQYYGYTF. DNA for the CDR3: TGTGCCAGCAGTTACGGGGGACAGTACTATGGCTACACCTTC.

This clone occurred a few times. DNA of the CDR3: TGTGCCAGTAGTAAACTAGTCTACAATGAGCAGTTCTTC. Its protein product is CASSKLVYNEQFF. The chain recombines TRBV19 with TRBJ2-1; D perhaps matches TRBD2 (5 bases). CDR3 length: 13 amino acids. Trimming pared 4 bases from V and 3 bases from J, leaving 7 bases between. Looked up from germline, CDR1 is LNHDA and CDR2 is SQIVND (reference sequence).

The chain carries TRBV19 and TRBJ1-5; D ambiguous. The CDR3 consists of 14 residues. The germline gives CDR1 LNHDA, CDR2 SQIVND (reference sequence). Trimming cost V 5 bases and J 7 bases, with 15 bases left between them. The CDR3: CASSFAGNGQPQHF. In nucleotides, the CDR3 is TGTGCCAGTAGTTTCGCGGGAAACGGCCAGCCCCAGCATTTT.

This rearrangement joins TRBV2 to TRBJ2-3; D gene uncertain. Germline CDR1 SNHLY, CDR2 FYNNEI. The CDR3 is made up of 14 amino acids. Trimming removed 3 bases at V and 4 bases at J, with 11 bases between. The CDR3 loop is CASSDPSVADTQYF. In nucleotides, the CDR3 is TGTGCCAGCAGTGATCCCTCGGTGGCAGATACGCAGTATTTT.

The V gene is TRBV13, the J gene TRBJ2-2, with TRBD2 identical over 11 bases. V dropped 5 bases and J dropped 3; count of bases not matched to a gene: 5. CDR3 length: 16 residues. Germline V gene lookup returns CDR1 PRHDT and CDR2 FYEKMQ (reference sequence). This CDR3 reads CASSTRLAGYTGELFF. The CDR3 DNA reads as TGTGCCAGCAGCACCCGACTAGCGGGGTACACCGGGGAGCTGTTTTTT.

The gene calls are TRBV29-1 and TRBJ1-1, with TRBD1 as a possible D gene (6 bases). V gave up 0 bases and J gave up 4 bases, with 12 bases separating them. The CDR3 runs to 14 residues. The germline CDR1 and CDR2 sequences are SQVTM and ANQGSEA. The CDR3 sequence is CSVEDRVGGTEAFF. CDR3 DNA sequence: TGCAGCGTTGAAGATCGAGTAGGGGGCACTGAAGCTTTCTTT.

This clone was seen more than once but under ten times. V usage is TRBV7-9 and J usage is TRBJ1-1; D is possibly TRBD1 (5 bases). In germline, CDR1 is SEHNR, CDR2 FQNEAQ (reference sequence). CDR3 length: 12 residues. Trimming took off 6 bases at V and 10 bases at J, with 15 bases between the two ends. In nucleotides, the CDR3 is TGTGCCAGCAGGGGGCGTGACGGCGTAGCTTTCTTT. Protein: CASRGRDGVAFF.

This clone was found a few times. The V gene is TRBV6-4, the J gene TRBJ2-1; 9 nucleotides match TRBD2. CDR3 length equals 13 residues. Germline CDR1 MRHNA, CDR2 SNTAGT. V was clipped by 1 base and J by 11 bases; unmatched bases: 3. CDR3: CASSDFPSGKQFF. The CDR3 nucleotides read TGTGCCAGCAGTGACTTTCCTAGCGGGAAGCAGTTCTTC.

This rearrangement joins TRBV6-5 to TRBJ2-7; 10 bases are a match to TRBD1. Germline CDR1 MNHEY, CDR2 SVGAGI. Losses at the gene ends were 7 bases for V and 2 bases for J; bases not matched to a gene: 5. This CDR3 is 14 amino acids long. As DNA, the CDR3 is TGTGCCAGCAAAACCGGGACAGGGGCCTACGAGCAGTACTTC. Translating gives CASKTGTGAYEQYF.